The 15 T cell receptor beta chains given below trace back to one sample, sequenced in a study of regulatory T cells in long-lasting Graves disease. Construction of TCR beta libraries relied on iRepertoire HTBI primers and on Arm-PCR targeting CDR3 regions. MiXCR was run by TCRdb on the multiplex PCR reads, yielding one entry per CDR3 protein. The data hold under 300,000 distinct CDR3 sequences, with 15% to 20% observed a single time. Documented time point: newly diagnosed GD, antithyroid drugs for less than 3 months. RNA from PBMCs was the source of the TCR library. This same sample was also taken into another study, of T cells in Graves' hyperthyroidism and ophthalmopathy.

Sequenced material: peripheral blood mononuclear cells (PBMCs), taken at new diagnosis, from a patient treated with antithyroid drugs. Every receptor here comes from a woman aged 25 to 39 with Graves disease.

This clonotype occurred many times. The rearrangement links TRBV27 to TRBJ1-4; TRBD1 matches 9 bases. The CDR3 spans 18 residues. Germline V lookup: CDR1 MNHEY, CDR2 SMNVEV (reference sequence). Unmatched junction bases numbered 18, after V lost 5 bases and J lost 8 bases. The CDR3: CASSPLAPGTGFREKLFF. In DNA, the CDR3 is TGTGCCAGCAGTCCCCTAGCCCCCGGGACAGGGTTTAGAGAAAAACTGTTTTTT.

This clonotype was detected many times. The chain combines TRBV7-8 with TRBJ2-5, with no clear D. CDR1 SGHVS and CDR2 FQNEAQ come from the germline V gene. This CDR3 region has 14 residues. Trimming removed 0 bases at V and 5 bases at J, with 10 bases between. The DNA for the CDR3 is TGTGCCAGCAGCTTAGCGCTAAGGATGGAGACCCAGTACTTC. It yields the protein CASSLALRMETQYF.

In this sample, this clonotype turned up many times. The V call is TRBV20-1, the J call TRBJ2-7; 11 bases align to TRBD1. Germline-derived CDR1 and CDR2 are DFQATT and SNEGSKA (reference sequence). V shed 7 bases, J shed 5 bases, and the junction held 7 bases outside the gene matches. The CDR3 has 13 residues. CDR3 bases: TGCAGTGGGGGGACAGGGGGGACGCACGAGCAGTACTTC. This sequence encodes CSGGTGGTHEQYF.

This clonotype occurred many times. V usage is TRBV7-2 and J usage is TRBJ2-4; possibly TRBD2 for D (7 bases). The germline V gene has CDR1 SGHTA and CDR2 FQGNSA. CDR3 length equals 21 residues. Between the trimmed V and J ends, which lost 2 bases and 0 bases, there was a span of 26 bases. The CDR3 here is CASSLIGRREGGVLAKNIQYF. CDR3 bases: TGTGCCAGCAGCTTAATAGGGAGGAGAGAGGGGGGGGTCCTAGCCAAAAACATTCAGTACTTC.

To note about this clonotype: This may be a read error, as it is one base from a much larger clone. The chain couples TRBV4-1 to TRBJ1-4; the D is unclear. Trimming left V 4 bases short and J 4 bases short, with 19 bases between. CDR3 length: 17 residues. The germline V gene has CDR1 MGHRA and CDR2 YSYEKL. The CDR3 coding sequence is TGCGCCAGCAGCCGGCAGAGAATGGTCCCCTTTAATGAAAAACTGTTTTTT. This gives the protein CASSRQRMVPFNEKLFF.

This clonotype showed up many times. The rearrangement links TRBV19 to TRBJ1-2; 9 bases fit TRBD1. V trimming: 6 bases; J trimming: 5 bases; junction bases outside the gene matches: 7. CDR3 length equals 14 residues. Per germline, CDR1 LNHDA and CDR2 SQIVND (reference sequence). The CDR3 DNA is TGTGCCAGTAGGCACCGGGACAGGGTTTATGGCTACACCTTC. Its protein product is CASRHRDRVYGYTF.

In this sample, this clonotype turned up many times. The chain carries TRBV12-3 or TRBV12-4 and TRBJ2-1, with TRBD1 identical over 10 bases. The trim removed 5 bases at V and 7 bases at J, leaving 8 bases unmatched. The CDR3 runs 15 residues. This CDR3 reads CASSRGTGVWNEQFF. CDR3 coding DNA: TGTGCCAGCAGTCGAGGGACAGGGGTGTGGAATGAGCAGTTCTTC.

This clonotype was observed at least ten times. This rearrangement joins TRBV7-9 to TRBJ1-3, with D possibly matching TRBD1 (5 bases). The V and J ends lost 4 bases and 3 bases respectively, with 13 bases between them. This CDR3 spans 15 amino acids. Germline assignment: CDR1 SEHNR and CDR2 FQNEAQ (reference sequence). DNA for the CDR3: TGTGCCAGCAGCTCCCTGGGGGGGTTTGGAAACACCATATATTTT. Translation gives CASSSLGGFGNTIYF.

This clonotype was detected ten times or more. The CDR3 DNA is TGTGCCAGCAGCCAATGGGACAACCAAGAGACCCAGTACTTC. Translation: CASSQWDNQETQYF. The chain joins TRBV3-1 to TRBJ2-5, with D perhaps matching TRBD1 (6 bases). CDR1 and CDR2 from the germline V gene are LGHDT and YNNKEL (reference sequence). The CDR3 is 14 residues long. The V end was cut by 2 bases, the J end by 0 bases, with 7 bases between.

At least ten counts were recorded for this clonotype. This chain connects TRBV9 to TRBJ2-4, with 7 bases identical to TRBD2. The CDR3 spans 15 residues. V was clipped by 4 bases and J by 7 bases; unmatched bases: 11. Per germline, CDR1 SGDLS and CDR2 YYNGEE. CDR3 nucleotides: TGTGCCAGCAGCCCCATGGGAGGGGCAGGGAACATTCAGTACTTC. Translating it yields CASSPMGGAGNIQYF.

This clonotype was counted at least ten times. V is TRBV6-5 and J is TRBJ1-1, with 7 bases that match TRBD1. The CDR3 sequence is 14 residues long. The ends lost 4 bases at V and 5 bases at J; junction bases unmatched: 7. Per germline, CDR1 MNHEY and CDR2 SVGAGI. This chain's CDR3 is CASSFRQGGTEAFF. The CDR3 DNA sequence: TGTGCCAGCAGTTTTAGACAGGGAGGGACTGAAGCTTTCTTT.

The sample holds many counts of this clonotype. The genes are TRBV12-3 or TRBV12-4 and TRBJ2-2; TRBD1 matches at 9 bases. Trimming cost V 4 bases and J 7 bases; bases outside gene matches: 10. The CDR3 runs to 16 residues. The CDR3 protein is CASSWGQGIFVGELFF. The CDR3 nucleotides read TGTGCCAGCAGTTGGGGACAGGGAATCTTTGTCGGGGAGCTGTTTTTT.

To note about this clonotype: This sequence may be a read error, since a much larger clone differs from it by one base. The conserved closing phenylalanine or tryptophan is absent in this CDR3, likely reflecting a read error. J is TRBJ2-5 and V is TRBV7-2, with 7 bases aligning to TRBD1. The CDR3 is 14 amino acids. Trimming cost V 3 bases and J 3 bases; bases outside gene matches: 4. Germline CDR1 reads SGHTA; CDR2 reads FQGNSA. In nucleotides, the CDR3 is TGTGCCAGCAGCTTCACCGGGACAGAAGAGACCCAGTACCTC. Translating gives CASSFTGTEETQYL.

The chain recombines TRBV12-3 or TRBV12-4 with TRBJ2-5; 8 bases agree with TRBD2. The CDR3 is made up of 16 amino acids. The J segment lost 7 bases and the V segment lost 2 bases, leaving 12 bases of the junction unmatched. In DNA, the CDR3 is TGTGCCAGCAGTTTATATAGCGGGGCCGCGAAAGGGACCCAGTACTTC. Translating it yields CASSLYSGAAKGTQYF.

Only one count was recorded for this clonotype. This may be a read error, as it is one base from a much larger clone. V is TRBV5-6 and J is TRBJ2-1; D call uncertain. With 0 bases removed from V and 6 bases from J, the gap between germline ends came to 10 bases. Germline V lookup: CDR1 SGHDT, CDR2 YYEEEE. The CDR3 sequence is 14 residues long. DNA of the CDR3: TGTGCCAGCAGCTTGGTCGGCAGTTCCAATGAGCAGTTCTTC. Translated, it gives CASSLVGSSNEQFF.